A single sample gave rise to the 5 T cell receptor beta chains below, sequenced in a study of T cells in Graves' hyperthyroidism and ophthalmopathy. Amplified regions were TCR beta CDR3 sequences from RNA transcripts. The TCR CDR3 first-round RT-PCR relied on the HTBI primer set. A single record per CDR3 protein comes from TCRdb applying MiXCR to the multiplex PCR reads. Seen here are approximately 480,000 distinct CDR3 sequences, 20% to 25% observed once, and the top ten hold approximately 25%. Sequences were obtained from blood. These receptors came from a man aged 18 to 35 with Graves' hyperthyroidism.

This rearrangement joins TRBV5-6 to TRBJ1-2, with D uncertain. The germline V gene encodes CDR1 SGHDT and CDR2 YYEEEE. Trimming stripped 0 bases from V and 4 bases from J, with 13 bases between. CDR3 length: 15 residues. CDR3 nucleotide sequence: TGTGCCAGCAGCTTGGGCCCCGGCTCCGGCTATGGCTACACCTTC. The encoded protein is CASSLGPGSGYGYTF.

Ten or more counts support this clonotype. This chain connects TRBV28 to TRBJ1-5; 7 bases fit TRBD1. This CDR3 is built from 17 residues. CDR1 MDHEN and CDR2 SYDVKM come from the germline V gene. V lost 7 bases, J lost 5 bases, and 17 bases stayed unmatched. This CDR3 is CASTTLRDSRLDQPQHF. The CDR3 nucleotides read TGTGCCAGCACTACACTAAGGGACAGTCGACTCGATCAGCCCCAGCATTTT. Together with reference TRBV28 and TRBJ1-5, the CDR3 gives the full variable domain: DVKVTQSSRYLVKRTGEKVFLECVQDMDHENMFWYRQDPGLGLRLIYFSYDVKMKEKGDIPEGYSVSREKKERFSLILESASTNQTSMYLCASTTLRDSRLDQPQHFGDGTRLSIL.

This clonotype has a count of ten or more. V and J are TRBV20-1 and TRBJ1-1, with no clear D. Trimming stripped 5 bases from V and 1 base from J, with 8 bases between. Per germline, CDR1 DFQATT and CDR2 SNEGSKA (reference sequence). This CDR3 spans 12 amino acids. The CDR3 bases are TGCAGTGCTGAGGGTCAGAACACTGAAGCTTTCTTT. Protein sequence: CSAEGQNTEAFF.

This clonotype was seen many times. V is TRBV7-6 and J is TRBJ2-7, with D possibly matching TRBD1 (6 bases). Trimming took 1 base from V and 1 from J, leaving 17 bases between them. Germline V gene data show CDR1 as SGHVS and CDR2 as FNYEAQ. The CDR3 spans 17 residues. The CDR3 DNA is TGTGCCAGCAGCTTAGGAGTCGGACAGTCAGTATCCTACGAGCAGTACTTC. Its protein product is CASSLGVGQSVSYEQYF.

At least ten counts were recorded for this clonotype. The chain couples TRBV2 to TRBJ2-5, with 9 bases matching TRBD1. The CDR3 is made up of 16 amino acids. The J segment lost 5 bases and the V segment lost 6 bases, leaving 13 bases of the junction unmatched. Germline CDR1 SNHLY, CDR2 FYNNEI. DNA for the CDR3: TGTGCCAGCAGAGAGAACCCGGGACAGGGTTGGGAGACCCAGTACTTC. Translation gives CASRENPGQGWETQYF.